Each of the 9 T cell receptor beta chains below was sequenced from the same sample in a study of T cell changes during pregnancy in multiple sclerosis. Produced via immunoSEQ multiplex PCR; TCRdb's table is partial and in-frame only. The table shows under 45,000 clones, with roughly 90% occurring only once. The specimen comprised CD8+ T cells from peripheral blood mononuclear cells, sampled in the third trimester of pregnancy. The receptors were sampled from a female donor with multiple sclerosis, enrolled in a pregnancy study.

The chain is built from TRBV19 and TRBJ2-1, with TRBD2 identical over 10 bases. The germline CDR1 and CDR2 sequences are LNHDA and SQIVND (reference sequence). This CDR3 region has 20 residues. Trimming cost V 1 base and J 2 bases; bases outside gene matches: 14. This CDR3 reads CASSIVRLGAGGPAYNEQFF. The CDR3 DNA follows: TGTGCCAGTAGTATAGTACGTTTAGGAGCGGGAGGGCCAGCCTACAATGAGCAGTTCTTC.

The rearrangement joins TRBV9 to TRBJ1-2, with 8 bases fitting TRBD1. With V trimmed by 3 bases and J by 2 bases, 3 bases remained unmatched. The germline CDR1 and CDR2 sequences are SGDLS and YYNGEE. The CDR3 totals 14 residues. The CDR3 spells CASSAGQGNYGYTF. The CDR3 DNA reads TGTGCCAGCAGCGCTGGACAGGGAAACTATGGCTACACCTTC.

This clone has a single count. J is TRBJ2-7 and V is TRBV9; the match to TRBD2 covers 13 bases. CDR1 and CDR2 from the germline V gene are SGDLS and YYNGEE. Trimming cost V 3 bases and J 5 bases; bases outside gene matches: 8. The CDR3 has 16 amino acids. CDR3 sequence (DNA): TGTGCCAGCAGCGATGGGGGACTAGCGGGAAGGGACGAGCAGTACTTC. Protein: CASSDGGLAGRDEQYF.

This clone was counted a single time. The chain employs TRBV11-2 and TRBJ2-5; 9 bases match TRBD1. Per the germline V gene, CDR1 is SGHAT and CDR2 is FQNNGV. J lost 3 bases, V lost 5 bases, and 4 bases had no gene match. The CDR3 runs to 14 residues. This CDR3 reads CASSPRTGEETQYF. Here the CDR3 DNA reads TGTGCCAGCAGCCCTCGGACAGGGGAAGAGACCCAGTACTTC. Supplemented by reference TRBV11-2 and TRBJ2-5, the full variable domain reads EAGVAQSPRYKIIEKRQSVAFWCNPISGHATLYWYQQILGQGPKLLIQFQNNGVVDDSQLPKDRFSAERLKGVDSTLKIQPAKLEDSAVYLCASSPRTGEETQYFGPGTRLLVL.

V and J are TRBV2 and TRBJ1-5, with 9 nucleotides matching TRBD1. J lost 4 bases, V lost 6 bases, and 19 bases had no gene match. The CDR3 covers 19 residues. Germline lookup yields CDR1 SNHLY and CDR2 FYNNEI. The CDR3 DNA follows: TGTGCCAGCAGCGCCGACCCTGGGACAGGGACTGTGGGGAATCAGCCCCAGCATTTT. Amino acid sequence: CASSADPGTGTVGNQPQHF.

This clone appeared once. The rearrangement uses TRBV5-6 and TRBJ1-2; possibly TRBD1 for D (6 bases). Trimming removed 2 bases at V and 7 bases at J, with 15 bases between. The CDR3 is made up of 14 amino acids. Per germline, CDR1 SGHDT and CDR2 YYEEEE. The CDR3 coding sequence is TGTGCCAGCAGCTTATACAGGGATTCGGCTGGCTACACCTTC. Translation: CASSLYRDSAGYTF.

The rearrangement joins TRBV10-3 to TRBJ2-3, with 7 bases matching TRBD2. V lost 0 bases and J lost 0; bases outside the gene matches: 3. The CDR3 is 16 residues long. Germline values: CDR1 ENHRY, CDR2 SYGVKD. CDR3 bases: TGTGCCATCAGTGAGTCGGGGGAGGGGAGCACAGATACGCAGTATTTT. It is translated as CAISESGEGSTDTQYF.

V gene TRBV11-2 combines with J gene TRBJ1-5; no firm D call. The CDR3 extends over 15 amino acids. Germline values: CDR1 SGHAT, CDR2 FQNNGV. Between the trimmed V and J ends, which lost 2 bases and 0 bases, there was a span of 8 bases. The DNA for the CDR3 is TGTGCCAGCAGCTTATCCGGGGATAGCAATCAGCCCCAGCATTTT. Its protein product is CASSLSGDSNQPQHF.

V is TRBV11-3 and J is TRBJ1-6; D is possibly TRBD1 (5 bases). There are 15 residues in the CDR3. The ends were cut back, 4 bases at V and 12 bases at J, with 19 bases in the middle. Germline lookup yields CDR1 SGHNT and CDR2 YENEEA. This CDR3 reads CASSSWGDARGPLHF. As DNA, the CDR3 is TGTGCCAGCAGCTCTTGGGGGGACGCTCGCGGACCCCTCCACTTT.